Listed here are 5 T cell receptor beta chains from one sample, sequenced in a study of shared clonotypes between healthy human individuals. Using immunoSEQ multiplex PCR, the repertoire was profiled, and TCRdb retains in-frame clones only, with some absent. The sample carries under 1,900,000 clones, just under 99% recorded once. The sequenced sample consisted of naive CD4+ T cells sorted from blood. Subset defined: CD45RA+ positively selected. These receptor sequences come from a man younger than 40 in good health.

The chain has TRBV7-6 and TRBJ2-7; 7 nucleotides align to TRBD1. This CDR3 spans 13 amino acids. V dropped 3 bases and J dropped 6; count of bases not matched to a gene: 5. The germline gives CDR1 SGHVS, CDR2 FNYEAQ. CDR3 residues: CASSLKGASEQYF. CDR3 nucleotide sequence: TGTGCCAGCAGCTTGAAGGGGGCCTCCGAGCAGTACTTC.

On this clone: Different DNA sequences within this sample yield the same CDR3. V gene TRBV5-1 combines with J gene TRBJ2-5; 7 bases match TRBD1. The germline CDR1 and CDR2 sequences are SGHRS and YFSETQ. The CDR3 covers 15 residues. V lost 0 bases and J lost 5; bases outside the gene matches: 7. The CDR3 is CASSLGAGGLETQYF. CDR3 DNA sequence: TGCGCCAGCAGCTTGGGGGCAGGGGGTCTGGAGACCCAGTACTTC. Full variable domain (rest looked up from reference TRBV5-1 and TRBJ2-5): KAGVTQTPRYLIKTRGQQVTLSCSPISGHRSVSWYQQTPGQGLQFLFEYFSETQRNKGNFPGRFSGRQFSNSRSEMNVSTLELGDSALYLCASSLGAGGLETQYFGPGTRLLVL.

CDR3 in DNA: TGTGCCAGCAGTTTATCCCTGTGGGGAATTCACTACGAGCAGTACTTC. Translated, it gives CASSLSLWGIHYEQYF. This chain joins TRBV28 and TRBJ2-7; D gene uncertain. This CDR3 region has 16 residues. The V gene lost 1 base and the J gene lost 3 bases, with 16 bases spanning the gap. Germline CDR1 reads MDHEN; CDR2 reads SYDVKM.

CDR3 residues: CASREGSGYTF. The DNA for the CDR3 is TGCGCCAGCAGGGAGGGTTCAGGCTACACCTTC. V usage is TRBV5-1 and J usage is TRBJ1-2; no firm D call. Germline V gene data show CDR1 as SGHRS and CDR2 as YFSETQ. The CDR3 extends over 11 amino acids. V lost 5 bases and J 8 bases, leaving 10 bases between the germline ends.

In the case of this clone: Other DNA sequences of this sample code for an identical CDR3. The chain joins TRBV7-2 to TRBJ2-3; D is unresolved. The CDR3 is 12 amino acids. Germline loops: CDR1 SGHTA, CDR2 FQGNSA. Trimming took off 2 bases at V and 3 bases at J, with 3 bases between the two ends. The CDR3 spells CASSLITDTQYF. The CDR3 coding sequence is TGTGCCAGCAGCTTAATTACAGATACGCAGTATTTT.